This T cell receptor beta chain is from a study of blood T cell repertoires in COVID-19. Measured with immunoSEQ multiplex PCR; TCRdb has only the in-frame clones, and not every one. The repertoire includes roughly 210,000 clones, roughly 87% of them detected once, and roughly 7.2% sits in the top ten. The cohort comprised adults aged about 18 to 100 years residing in 24 US areas. The CDR3 runs to 15 residues. The V gene end was trimmed by 4 bases and the J gene end by 4 bases; junction bases not matched to a gene: 6. Germline V gene lookup returns CDR1 SGHAT and CDR2 FQDESV (reference sequence). V is TRBV11-1 and J is TRBJ2-3, with 9 bases identical to TRBD2. The clonotype originates from a man aged 25-45 years in a cohort exposed to, infected with or recovered from COVID-19 (not recorded which). The sample taken for sequencing was PBMCs or T cells enriched from blood (not recorded which). CDR3 residues: CASSYMTSGSDTQYF. DNA of the CDR3: TGTGCCAGCAGCTATATGACTAGCGGTTCAGATACGCAGTATTTT.